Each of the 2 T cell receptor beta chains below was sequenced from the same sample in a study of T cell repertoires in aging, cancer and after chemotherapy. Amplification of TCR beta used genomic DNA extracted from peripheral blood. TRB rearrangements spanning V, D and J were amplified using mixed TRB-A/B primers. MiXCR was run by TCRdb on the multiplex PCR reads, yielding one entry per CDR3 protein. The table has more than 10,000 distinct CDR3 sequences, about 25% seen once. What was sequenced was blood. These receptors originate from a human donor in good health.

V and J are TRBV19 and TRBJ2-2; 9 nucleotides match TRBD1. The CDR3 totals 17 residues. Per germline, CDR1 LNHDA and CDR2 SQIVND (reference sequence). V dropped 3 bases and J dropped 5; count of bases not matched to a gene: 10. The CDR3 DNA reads TGTGCCAGTAGTATTTCCCCGGGACAGGGATTTACCGGGGAGCTGTTTTTT. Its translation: CASSISPGQGFTGELFF.

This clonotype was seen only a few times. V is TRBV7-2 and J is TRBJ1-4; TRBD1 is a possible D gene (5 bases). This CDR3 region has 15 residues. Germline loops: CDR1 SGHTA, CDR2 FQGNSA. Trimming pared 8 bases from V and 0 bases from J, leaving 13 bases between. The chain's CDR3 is CASGDGLATNEKLFF. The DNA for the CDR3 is TGTGCCAGCGGGGACGGGCTTGCAACTAATGAAAAACTGTTTTTT.